This T cell receptor beta chain came from a study of T cell repertoires in cytomegalovirus infection. Overall study results and limits: Cumulative frequency (of public TCR beta family members) identified carriers of CMV plus the relevant HLA.

TCRdb reprocessed the reads with MiXCR, giving one entry per CDR3 protein. Of more than 250,000 distinct CDR3 sequences listed, about an eighth are singletons. This clonotype was seen more than once but under ten times. Its target is not known. Germline CDR1 and CDR2: DFQATT and SNEGSKA (reference sequence). This CDR3 is 15 amino acids long. The V and J ends lost 7 bases and 0 bases respectively, with 19 bases between them. Material for sequencing was PBMCs. The chain combines TRBV20-1 with TRBJ2-7; perhaps TRBD2 as D (5 bases). The source of this sequence is a human donor in good health (CMV status not recorded). Some clones in this sample may be carry-over from other donors' samples. CDR3 protein: CSVRTIAPASYEQYF. CDR3 in DNA: TGCAGTGTCAGAACTATAGCGCCCGCCTCCTACGAGCAGTACTTC.